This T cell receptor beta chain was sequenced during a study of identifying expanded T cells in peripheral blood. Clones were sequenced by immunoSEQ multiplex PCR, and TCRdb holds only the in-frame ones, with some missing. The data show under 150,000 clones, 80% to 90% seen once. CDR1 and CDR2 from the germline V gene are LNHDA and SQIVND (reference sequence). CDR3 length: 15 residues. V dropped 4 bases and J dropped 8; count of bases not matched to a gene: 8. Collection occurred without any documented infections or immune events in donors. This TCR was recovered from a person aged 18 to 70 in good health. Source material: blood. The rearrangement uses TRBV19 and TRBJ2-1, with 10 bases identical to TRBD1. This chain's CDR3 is CASSTSDRGTDEQFF. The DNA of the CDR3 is TGTGCCAGTAGTACCTCGGACAGGGGGACGGATGAGCAGTTCTTC. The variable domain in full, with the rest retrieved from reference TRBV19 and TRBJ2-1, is DGGITQSPKYLFRKEGQNVTLSCEQNLNHDAMYWYRQDPGQGLRLIYYSQIVNDFQKGDIAEGYSVSREKKESFPLTVTSAQKNPTAFYLCASSTSDRGTDEQFFGPGTRLTVL.